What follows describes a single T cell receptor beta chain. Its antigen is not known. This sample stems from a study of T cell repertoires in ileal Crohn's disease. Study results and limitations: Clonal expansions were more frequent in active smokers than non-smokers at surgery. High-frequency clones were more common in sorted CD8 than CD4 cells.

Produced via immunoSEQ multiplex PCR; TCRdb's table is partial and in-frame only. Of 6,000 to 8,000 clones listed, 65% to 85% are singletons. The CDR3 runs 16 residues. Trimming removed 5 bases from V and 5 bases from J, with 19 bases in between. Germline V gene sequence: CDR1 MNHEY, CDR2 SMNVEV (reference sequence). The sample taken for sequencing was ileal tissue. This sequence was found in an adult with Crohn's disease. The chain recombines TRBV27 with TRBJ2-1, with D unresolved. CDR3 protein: CASSLPGPQQNNEQFF. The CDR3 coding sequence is TGTGCCAGCAGTCTCCCTGGGCCGCAGCAGAACAATGAGCAGTTCTTC.